Given below is one T cell receptor (beta chain) in context. Its antigen remains unidentified. Germline V gene lookup returns CDR1 MGHRA and CDR2 YSYEKL. CDR3 length: 16 amino acids. V was pared by 2 bases and J by 1 base, with 6 bases of the junction left unmatched. This specimen comes from a study of T-cell reconstitution after alpha-beta-depleted transplantation in children. Overall study findings and caveats: Fresh T-cell production supplied most of the T-cell counts and diversity seen one year after transplant. After transplant, at about two months, alpha-beta T cells were reportedly derived from several hundred expanded graft clones.

It was with unique molecular identifiers that the TCRbeta library was prepared. MiXCR, run by TCRdb on the PCR reads, gives a single entry per CDR3 protein. This table holds some 450,000 distinct CDR3 sequences, roughly 44% found once. The clonotype was recovered from a girl aged 2 to 9 with aplastic anemia, due to receive a stem cell transplant. The rearrangement links TRBV4-1 to TRBJ1-2; TRBD1 aligns across 8 bases. Sequences were derived from PBMCs, sampled before TCRalphabeta/CD19-depleted stem cell transplant. The DNA of the CDR3 is TGCGCCAGCAGCCAAAGATCAGGACAGGGTAACTATGGCTACACCTTC. Translated: CASSQRSGQGNYGYTF.